This TCR beta chain stems from a study of blood T cell repertoires in COVID-19. Measured with immunoSEQ multiplex PCR; TCRdb has only the in-frame clones, and not every one. The table includes about 380,000 clones, around 91% detected once. The germline CDR1 and CDR2 sequences are MDHEN and SYDVKM. This CDR3 has 16 amino acids. Deletions cut 6 bases from V and 0 bases from J, with 15 bases between. V gene TRBV28 combines with J gene TRBJ1-5, with TRBD1 as a possible D gene (6 bases). Source material: peripheral blood. The clonotype originates from a man between 18 and 29 years old with active or convalescent COVID-19. The DNA of the CDR3 is TGTGCCAGCAGCCTCACCAGGGGTTATAGCAATCAGCCCCAGCATTTT. Amino acids: CASSLTRGYSNQPQHF.